The source of this T cell receptor (beta chain) is a study of blood T cell repertoires in COVID-19. Study overall: The United States, Italy and Spain were the sources of the acute and convalescent COVID-19 samples. T cells, B-cell-depleted T cells, or PBMCs provided the cDNA or gDNA that served as material.

Germline CDR1 SEHNR, CDR2 FQNEAQ (reference sequence). The CDR3 has 15 residues. The V gene lost 1 base and the J gene lost 8 bases, with 17 bases spanning the gap. Clones were read by immunoSEQ multiplex PCR, and TCRdb kept only the in-frame ones, dropping some. The sample gives about 180,000 clones, around 85% of which show up once; about 9.6% is in the top ten. This TCR derives from a man aged 45 to 65 with active or convalescent COVID-19. The material sequenced was peripheral blood. The chain uses TRBV7-9 and TRBJ1-2; D might be TRBD1 (5 bases). CDR3 bases: TGTGCCAGCAGCTTAGTATGGGACTCCAGTTTCGGCTACACCTTC. Amino acids: CASSLVWDSSFGYTF.